One sample yielded the 23 T cell receptor beta chains listed below, sequenced in a study of T cell responses to AZD1222 COVID-19 vaccine. Produced via immunoSEQ multiplex PCR; TCRdb's table is partial and in-frame only. The sample contains about 110,000 clones, about 90% of which appear only once. The material was peripheral blood, obtained 28 days after the second AZD1222 dose. These receptors were collected from an adult who received the AZD1222 COVID-19 vaccine.

The chain has TRBV25-1 and TRBJ1-1, with D possibly TRBD1 on 6 matching bases. The CDR3 is made up of 15 amino acids. Per germline, CDR1 MGHDK and CDR2 SYGVNS. Trimming shortened V by 2 bases and J by 2 bases, and 12 bases separated the two germline ends. The CDR3 loop is CASSERQVLNTEAFF. In nucleotides, the CDR3 is TGTGCCAGCAGTGAAAGACAGGTCCTCAACACTGAAGCTTTCTTT. Together with reference TRBV25-1 and TRBJ1-1, the CDR3 gives the full variable domain: EADIYQTPRYLVIGTGKKITLECSQTMGHDKMYWYQQDPGMELHLIHYSYGVNSTEKGDLSSESTVSRIRTEHFPLTLESARPSHTSQYLCASSERQVLNTEAFFGQGTRLTVV.

This chain uses TRBV28 with TRBJ2-7, with TRBD2 matching 8 bases. The CDR3 is 14 residues long. Germline V CDR1 and CDR2: MDHEN, SYDVKM. The trim removed 3 bases at V and 4 bases at J, leaving 5 bases unmatched. The CDR3 region is CASSFVAGGYEQYF. For the CDR3, the DNA is TGTGCCAGCAGTTTCGTCGCGGGAGGATACGAGCAGTACTTC.

V usage is TRBV28 and J usage is TRBJ2-7; D might be TRBD2 (6 bases). Per germline, CDR1 MDHEN and CDR2 SYDVKM. V was shortened by 8 bases and J by 7 bases, with 18 bases between the two germline ends. The CDR3 extends over 13 amino acids. The CDR3 region is CASESGLLREQYF. As DNA, the CDR3 is TGTGCCAGCGAATCGGGACTCCTCAGAGAGCAGTACTTC.

This clone was seen once. The chain uses TRBV15 and TRBJ2-1, with D tentatively TRBD1 or TRBD2 (5 bases each). The CDR3 length is 14 residues. CDR1 is LNHNV, CDR2 YYDKDF, per germline (reference sequence). V lost 2 bases, J lost 8 bases, and 13 bases lay in between. CDR3 loop: CATSRQWGIDEQFF. The CDR3 region has the DNA TGTGCCACCAGCAGACAGTGGGGGATTGATGAGCAGTTCTTC. Looking up the rest from reference TRBV15 and TRBJ2-1 gives the full variable domain: DAMVIQNPRYQVTQFGKPVTLSCSQTLNHNVMYWYQQKSSQAPKLLFHYYDKDFNNEADTPDNFQSRRPNTSFCFLDIRSPGLGDTAMYLCATSRQWGIDEQFFGPGTRLTVL.

The gene calls are TRBV9 and TRBJ1-3; D unresolved. V was clipped by 4 bases and J by 3 bases, with 14 bases between them. The CDR3 covers 15 residues. Germline V gives CDR1 SGDLS, CDR2 YYNGEE. The CDR3 here is CASSPPASRGNTIYF. CDR3 DNA: TGTGCCAGCAGCCCACCGGCCTCTCGTGGAAACACCATATATTTT.

The chain has TRBV11-2 and TRBJ2-5; 12 bases map to TRBD1. The V segment lost 2 bases and the J segment 5 bases; nucleotides outside the gene matches: 3. CDR1 and CDR2 from the germline V gene are SGHAT and FQNNGV. The CDR3 extends over 15 amino acids. CDR3 loop: CASSLRDRGRETQYF. CDR3 coding DNA: TGTGCCAGCAGCTTACGGGACAGGGGGCGGGAGACCCAGTACTTC. Complete variable domain (other parts from reference TRBV11-2 and TRBJ2-5): EAGVAQSPRYKIIEKRQSVAFWCNPISGHATLYWYQQILGQGPKLLIQFQNNGVVDDSQLPKDRFSAERLKGVDSTLKIQPAKLEDSAVYLCASSLRDRGRETQYFGPGTRLLVL.

This sequence joins TRBV28 and TRBJ1-5; D is unresolved. Germline lookup yields CDR1 MDHEN and CDR2 SYDVKM. The CDR3 extends over 16 amino acids. Trimming pared 3 bases from V and 0 bases from J, leaving 12 bases between. The CDR3 protein is CASSFPPGSSNQPQHF. The CDR3 DNA sequence: TGTGCCAGCAGTTTCCCCCCGGGTTCTAGCAATCAGCCCCAGCATTTT.

The rearrangement uses TRBV2 and TRBJ1-2; D perhaps matches TRBD1 (6 bases). Trimming took off 4 bases at V and 0 bases at J, with 12 bases between the two ends. Germline-derived CDR1 and CDR2 are SNHLY and FYNNEI. CDR3 length: 15 amino acids. The CDR3 protein is CASSGFRQANYGYTF. Written as DNA, the CDR3 is TGTGCCAGCAGTGGGTTTAGACAGGCTAACTATGGCTACACCTTC.

The rearrangement uses TRBV28 and TRBJ1-1, with D uncertain. The CDR3 is 13 residues long. V was shortened by 7 bases and J by 1 base, with 10 bases between the two germline ends. Germline V gene sequence: CDR1 MDHEN, CDR2 SYDVKM. CDR3: CASTPPKNTEAFF. As DNA, the CDR3 is TGTGCCAGCACCCCCCCCAAGAACACTGAAGCTTTCTTT.

The CDR3 DNA reads as TGTGCCAGCAGCCGATTCCGCTTGCCGGAACAAGAGACCCAGTACTTC. Residues: CASSRFRLPEQETQYF. J is TRBJ2-5 and V is TRBV7-9; D uncertain. The CDR3 totals 16 residues. Trimming shortened V by 5 bases and J by 2 bases, and 18 bases separated the two germline ends. Germline CDR1 and CDR2: SEHNR and FQNEAQ (reference sequence).

This chain links TRBV7-8 with TRBJ2-1; 7 bases fit TRBD1. The germline gives CDR1 SGHVS, CDR2 FQNEAQ. The CDR3 has 14 amino acids. The J segment lost 7 bases and the V segment lost 5 bases, leaving 8 bases of the junction unmatched. The CDR3 coding sequence is TGTGCCAGCAGCCGCGACAGGGTTCCGAATGAGCAGTTCTTC. Protein sequence: CASSRDRVPNEQFF.

This clone was detected once. This chain's CDR3 is CASSYSRNTEAFF. The DNA for the CDR3 is TGTGCCAGCAGTTACTCTAGGAACACTGAAGCTTTCTTT. V is TRBV6-5 and J is TRBJ1-1, with D unclear. V lost 0 bases and J lost 1, with 3 bases in between. The CDR3 runs to 13 residues. The V gene's germline CDR1 is MNHEY and CDR2 SVGAGI.

Written as DNA, the CDR3 is TGTGCCAGCAGCATGGGGGGCGGAGATACGCAGTATTTT. It is translated as CASSMGGGDTQYF. The chain has TRBV7-3 and TRBJ2-3; the D call may be TRBD1 or TRBD2 (6 bases each). The ends were cut back, 5 bases at V and 5 bases at J, with 11 bases in the middle. This CDR3 has 13 amino acids. From germline, CDR1 is SGHTA and CDR2 FQGTGA.

The J gene is TRBJ1-2, the V gene TRBV2; 7 nucleotides match TRBD1. The germline CDR1 and CDR2 sequences are SNHLY and FYNNEI. There are 14 residues in the CDR3. Trimming at V came to 4 bases and at J to 4 bases, leaving 6 bases not matched to a gene. The CDR3 nucleotides are TGTGCCAGCAGTGGACAGGGCCGAATCTATGGCTACACCTTC. Translating gives CASSGQGRIYGYTF. The full variable domain, in which reference TRBV2 and TRBJ1-2 provide the parts outside the CDR3, is EPEVTQTPSHQVTQMGQEVILRCVPISNHLYFYWYRQILGQKVEFLVSFYNNEISEKSEIFDDQFSVERPDGSNFTLKIRSTKLEDSAMYFCASSGQGRIYGYTFGSGTRLTVV.

V is TRBV28 and J is TRBJ2-7; no reliable D call. The germline V gene has CDR1 MDHEN and CDR2 SYDVKM. This CDR3 is built from 16 residues. The V end was cut by 5 bases, the J end by 1 base, with 18 bases between. The CDR3 sequence is CASSRPPPSPSYEQYF. The CDR3 DNA reads TGTGCCAGCAGTCGGCCCCCACCCAGCCCTTCCTACGAGCAGTACTTC.

This clone was observed a handful of times. The rearrangement joins TRBV5-4 to TRBJ1-4, with 10 bases fitting TRBD1. V shed 3 bases, J shed 8 bases, and the junction held 7 bases outside the gene matches. The germline V gene has CDR1 SGHNT and CDR2 YYREEE (reference sequence). CDR3 length: 15 amino acids. The CDR3 coding sequence is TGTGCCAGCAGCTCGAAGGACAGGGGGAACGAAAAACTGTTTTTT. Residues: CASSSKDRGNEKLFF.

This clone was counted a single time. V gene TRBV30 combines with J gene TRBJ2-7; D perhaps matches TRBD1 (6 bases). Per germline, CDR1 GTSNPN and CDR2 SVGIG (reference sequence). The CDR3 runs to 13 residues. Trimming removed 0 bases from V and 2 bases from J, with 8 bases in between. CDR3 DNA: TGTGCCTGGAGTGTTAACAGGGCCTACGAGCAGTACTTC. It yields the protein CAWSVNRAYEQYF.

Only one count was recorded for this clone. The genes are TRBV12-3 or TRBV12-4 and TRBJ1-5, with unresolved D. V lost 3 bases and J lost 3, with 3 bases in between. CDR3 length: 12 amino acids. The CDR3 DNA follows: TGTGCCAGCAGTTTCTTCAATCAGCCCCAGCATTTT. It specifies CASSFFNQPQHF.

The chain couples TRBV5-1 to TRBJ2-7; TRBD1 agrees at 12 bases. This CDR3 has 16 amino acids. V gave up 4 bases and J gave up 0 bases; unmatched junction bases: 5. Per the germline V gene, CDR1 is SGHRS and CDR2 is YFSETQ. Here the CDR3 reads CASSHGTGGLSYEQYF. The CDR3 region has the DNA TGCGCCAGCAGCCATGGGACAGGGGGCCTCTCCTACGAGCAGTACTTC.

This clone is a singleton in its sample. This chain links TRBV5-1 with TRBJ1-1, with 9 bases identical to TRBD1. The ends lost 4 bases at V and 1 base at J; junction bases unmatched: 5. Germline V lookup: CDR1 SGHRS, CDR2 YFSETQ. This CDR3 spans 15 amino acids. CDR3 nucleotides: TGCGCCAGCAGCGGCGGACAGGGGCCGAACACTGAAGCTTTCTTT. It translates to CASSGGQGPNTEAFF.

This clone was picked up one time. The chain employs TRBV4-3 and TRBJ1-4; D might be TRBD1 (5 bases). The CDR3 runs to 18 residues. Germline CDR1 LGHNA, CDR2 YSLEER. V gave up 1 base and J gave up 3 bases, with 18 bases separating them. CDR3 sequence reads: CASSQGTSRIGANEKLFF. In DNA, the CDR3 is TGCGCCAGCAGCCAAGGAACATCGAGGATAGGGGCTAATGAAAAACTGTTTTTT.

The rearrangement joins TRBV7-6 to TRBJ2-7, with unresolved D. The length of the CDR3 is 14 residues. The V end lost 1 base, the J end lost 3 bases, and 10 bases lay between the germline ends. The germline V gene has CDR1 SGHVS and CDR2 FNYEAQ. The CDR3 bases are TGTGCCAGCAGCTTAGTTGGCCCCAACTACGAGCAGTACTTC. It encodes CASSLVGPNYEQYF.

This clone has only one observation. CDR3 region: CASSQVGDGRETQYF. CDR3 coding DNA: TGCGCCAGCAGCCAAGTAGGGGACGGCAGGGAGACCCAGTACTTC. The rearrangement joins TRBV4-1 to TRBJ2-5, with D tentatively TRBD1 or TRBD2 (5 bases each). The V end was cut by 1 base, the J end by 5 bases, with 14 bases between. CDR3 length equals 15 residues. CDR1 is MGHRA and CDR2 is YSYEKL in the germline V gene.